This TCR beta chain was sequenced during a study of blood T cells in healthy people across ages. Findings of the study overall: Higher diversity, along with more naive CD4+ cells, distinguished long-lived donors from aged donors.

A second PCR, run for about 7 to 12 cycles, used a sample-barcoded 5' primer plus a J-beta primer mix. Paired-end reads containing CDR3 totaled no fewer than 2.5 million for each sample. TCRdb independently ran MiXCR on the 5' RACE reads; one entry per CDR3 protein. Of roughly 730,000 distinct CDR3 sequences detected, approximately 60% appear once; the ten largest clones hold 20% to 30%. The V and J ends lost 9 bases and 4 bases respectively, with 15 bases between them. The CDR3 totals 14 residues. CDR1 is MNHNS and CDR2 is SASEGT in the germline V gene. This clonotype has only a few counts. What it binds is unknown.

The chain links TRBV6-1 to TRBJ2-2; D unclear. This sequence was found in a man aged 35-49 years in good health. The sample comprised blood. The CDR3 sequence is CASTGQSGTGELFF. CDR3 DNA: TGTGCCAGTACTGGGCAGTCTGGCACCGGGGAGCTGTTTTTT.